This is a list of T cell receptor beta chains from one sample in a study of blood T cell repertoires in COVID-19. Measured with immunoSEQ multiplex PCR; TCRdb has only the in-frame clones, and not every one. Of 250,000 or so clones listed, roughly 83% are singletons. The sequenced material came from peripheral blood. The receptors here all came from an elderly man with acute or convalescent COVID-19. Each CDR3 is given with its conserved first and last residue. Each record gives: CDR3 DNA, CDR3 protein, D gene, clone size, V gene, J gene. A D gene is named only where the DNA matches it firmly. For some rows the clone size is stated as once, few or many, or as a class when expanded; others skip it.

CDR3 DNA: TGTGCCAGTAGTCAAACCATTACGACAGGGAACTATGGCTACACCTTC; CDR3 protein: CASSQTITTGNYGYTF; D gene: TRBD1; clone size: .; V gene: TRBV19; J gene: TRBJ1-2
CDR3 DNA: TGTGCCAGCACCCGGGACACCAACACTGAAGCTTTCTTT; CDR3 protein: CASTRDTNTEAFF; D gene: .; clone size: .; V gene: TRBV3-1/TRBV3-2; J gene: TRBJ1-1
CDR3 DNA: TGTGCCAGCAGCCAAGGCGACAGGGGGCGTCAGCCCCAGCATTTT; CDR3 protein: CASSQGDRGRQPQHF; D gene: TRBD1; clone size: .; V gene: TRBV3-1/TRBV3-2; J gene: TRBJ1-5
CDR3 DNA: TGTGCCAGCAGCTTCCAGGGGGCGAATGAGCAGTTCTTC; CDR3 protein: CASSFQGANEQFF; D gene: TRBD1; clone size: .; V gene: TRBV7-8; J gene: TRBJ2-1
CDR3 DNA: TGTGCCAGCAGCTTGGGACGCGGGACAGGGTACACAGATACGCAGTATTTT; CDR3 protein: CASSLGRGTGYTDTQYF; D gene: TRBD1; clone size: .; V gene: TRBV11-3; J gene: TRBJ2-3
CDR3 DNA: TGTGCCAGTAGTTGGGGCCTCTTCTCTGGGGCCAACGTCCTGACTTTC; CDR3 protein: CASSWGLFSGANVLTF; D gene: .; clone size: once; V gene: TRBV19; J gene: TRBJ2-6
CDR3 DNA: TGCAGTGCTAGTCCCCTGCCGGCGGGGGTAAGTGGCCAGCCCCAGCATTTT; CDR3 protein: CSASPLPAGVSGQPQHF; D gene: .; clone size: .; V gene: TRBV20-1; J gene: TRBJ1-5
CDR3 DNA: TGTGCCAGCTCACTGGACAGGGCAAATGAAAAACTGTTTTTT; CDR3 protein: CASSLDRANEKLFF; D gene: TRBD1; clone size: few; V gene: TRBV18; J gene: TRBJ1-4
CDR3 DNA: TGTGCCAGCAGCTTGCGGGGGACAGGGTCCGACGGGGAGCTGTTTTTT; CDR3 protein: CASSLRGTGSDGELFF; D gene: TRBD1; clone size: .; V gene: TRBV7-9; J gene: TRBJ2-2
CDR3 DNA: TGTGCCAGCAGTGAGCCTTTTGGAGCGGGGGGGCAAGATACGCAGTATTTT; CDR3 protein: CASSEPFGAGGQDTQYF; D gene: TRBD2; clone size: .; V gene: TRBV6-2/TRBV6-3; J gene: TRBJ2-3
CDR3 DNA: TGTGCCAGCAGCAAAGCGCTTTCACAGAAGAATGGCTACACCTTC; CDR3 protein: CASSKALSQKNGYTF; D gene: .; clone size: .; V gene: TRBV21-1; J gene: TRBJ1-2
CDR3 DNA: TGTGCCAGCAGTACCGGACAGGCCTGGTCTAATGAAAAACTGTTTTTT; CDR3 protein: CASSTGQAWSNEKLFF; D gene: TRBD1; clone size: .; V gene: TRBV6-2/TRBV6-3; J gene: TRBJ1-4
CDR3 DNA: TGTGCCAGCACCGAGGTGGTGTACTATGGCTACACCTTC; CDR3 protein: CASTEVVYYGYTF; D gene: .; clone size: .; V gene: TRBV2; J gene: TRBJ1-2
CDR3 DNA: TGCGCCAACAGCCGGGACAGACAGGGGGAGCAGTACTTC; CDR3 protein: CANSRDRQGEQYF; D gene: TRBD1; clone size: .; V gene: TRBV4-1; J gene: TRBJ2-7
CDR3 DNA: TGTGCCAGCAGCTTGGGGCGGGGACGAGAGGGCAATGAGCAGTTCTTC; CDR3 protein: CASSLGRGREGNEQFF; D gene: .; clone size: .; V gene: TRBV7-8; J gene: TRBJ2-1
CDR3 DNA: TGTGCCAGCAGCCGACCGGGGGGCAGGGAGCAGTTCTTC; CDR3 protein: CASSRPGGREQFF; D gene: .; clone size: few; V gene: TRBV4-2; J gene: TRBJ2-1
CDR3 DNA: TGTGCCAGCACCGGGCTCCGACAGTCTGAAAAGCAGTACTTC; CDR3 protein: CASTGLRQSEKQYF; D gene: .; clone size: few; V gene: TRBV28; J gene: TRBJ2-7
CDR3 DNA: TGTGCCAGCTCACCACCGCGGACAGGGTTAACCTATGGCTACACCTTC; CDR3 protein: CASSPPRTGLTYGYTF; D gene: TRBD1; clone size: .; V gene: TRBV18; J gene: TRBJ1-2
CDR3 DNA: TGTGCCAGCGGGAGGGCCCTCGACAATGAGCAGTTCTTC; CDR3 protein: CASGRALDNEQFF; D gene: TRBD2; clone size: .; V gene: TRBV7-3; J gene: TRBJ2-1
CDR3 DNA: TGTGCCTGGACCATACAGGGTTATGGCTACACCTTC; CDR3 protein: CAWTIQGYGYTF; D gene: .; clone size: .; V gene: TRBV30; J gene: TRBJ1-2
CDR3 DNA: TGTGCCAGCAGTTACAGGCCGGGACAGGCCAATTCACCCCTCCACTTT; CDR3 protein: CASSYRPGQANSPLHF; D gene: TRBD1; clone size: .; V gene: TRBV7-9; J gene: TRBJ1-6
CDR3 DNA: TGTGCCAGTAGTCGCGGACAGCTTAACACTGAAGCTTTCTTT; CDR3 protein: CASSRGQLNTEAFF; D gene: .; clone size: once; V gene: TRBV19; J gene: TRBJ1-1
CDR3 DNA: TGTGCCAGCAGTCCACCGGGACAGGGGAGCAATTCACCCCTCCACTTT; CDR3 protein: CASSPPGQGSNSPLHF; D gene: TRBD1; clone size: .; V gene: TRBV28; J gene: TRBJ1-6